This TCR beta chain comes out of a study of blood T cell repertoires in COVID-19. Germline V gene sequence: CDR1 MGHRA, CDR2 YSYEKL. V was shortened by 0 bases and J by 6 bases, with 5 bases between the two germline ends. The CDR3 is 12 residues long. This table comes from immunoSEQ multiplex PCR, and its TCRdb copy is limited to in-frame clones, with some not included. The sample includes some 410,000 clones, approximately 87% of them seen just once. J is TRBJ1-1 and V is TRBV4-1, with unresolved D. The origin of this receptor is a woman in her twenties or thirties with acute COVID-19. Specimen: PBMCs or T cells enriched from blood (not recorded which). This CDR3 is CASSQDRSEAFF. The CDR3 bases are TGCGCCAGCAGCCAAGACAGGTCTGAAGCTTTCTTT.